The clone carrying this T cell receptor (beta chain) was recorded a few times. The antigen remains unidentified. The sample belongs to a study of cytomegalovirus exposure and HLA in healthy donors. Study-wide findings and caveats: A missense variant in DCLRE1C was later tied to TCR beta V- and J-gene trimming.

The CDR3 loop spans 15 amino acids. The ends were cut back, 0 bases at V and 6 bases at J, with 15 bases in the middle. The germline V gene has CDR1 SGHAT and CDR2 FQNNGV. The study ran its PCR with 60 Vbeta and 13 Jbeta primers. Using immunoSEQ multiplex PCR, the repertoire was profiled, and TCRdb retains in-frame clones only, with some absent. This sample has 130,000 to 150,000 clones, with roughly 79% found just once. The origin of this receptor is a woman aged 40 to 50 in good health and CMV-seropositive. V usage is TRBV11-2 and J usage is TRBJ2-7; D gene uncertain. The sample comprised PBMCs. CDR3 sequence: CASSLDLWSYGEQYF. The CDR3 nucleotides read TGTGCCAGCAGCTTAGATCTCTGGAGTTACGGCGAGCAGTACTTC.